The 20 T cell receptor beta chains below were found in one sample sequenced in a study of shared clonotypes between healthy human individuals. Only in-frame clones appear in the TCRdb table, and some are missing; sequencing was by immunoSEQ multiplex PCR. The sample lists roughly 500,000 clones; more than 95% were seen once. The sequencing sample was made of naive CD4+ T cells sorted from blood. Subset reported: CD45RA+ positively selected. Receptor source: a woman aged 30 to 39 in good health.

The rearrangement links TRBV9 to TRBJ1-1; D uncertain. CDR1 and CDR2 from the germline V gene are SGDLS and YYNGEE. Trimming pared 2 bases from V and 0 bases from J, leaving 14 bases between. The CDR3 loop spans 16 amino acids. The CDR3 spells CASSVGPGRMNTEAFF. The CDR3 DNA follows: TGTGCCAGCAGCGTGGGCCCCGGCAGGATGAACACTGAAGCTTTCTTT.

The sample holds one count of this clone. V is TRBV5-6 and J is TRBJ2-1; D unclear. Trimming removed 4 bases from V and 9 bases from J, with 20 bases in between. Germline CDR1 reads SGHDT; CDR2 reads YYEEEE. This CDR3 region has 15 residues. The CDR3 loop is CASSDRVSYLGEQFF. CDR3 DNA sequence: TGTGCCAGCAGCGATAGAGTCAGTTACCTAGGTGAGCAGTTCTTC. Drawing the rest from reference TRBV5-6 and TRBJ2-1, the complete variable domain is DAGVTQSPTHLIKTRGQQVTLRCSPKSGHDTVSWYQQALGQGPQFIFQYYEEEERQRGNFPDRFSGHQFPNYSSELNVNALLLGDSALYLCASSDRVSYLGEQFFGPGTRLTVL.

Only one count was recorded for this clone. The J gene is TRBJ2-2, the V gene TRBV29-1, with 9 bases identical to TRBD1. The CDR3 contains 16 residues. J gave up 3 bases and V 4 bases, and 9 bases lay outside the gene matches. Germline CDR1 is SQVTM and CDR2 is ANQGSEA. The CDR3 spells CSVALGTGFDTGELFF. CDR3 DNA sequence: TGCAGCGTTGCTCTAGGGACAGGGTTTGACACCGGGGAGCTGTTTTTT.

The J gene is TRBJ2-1, the V gene TRBV4-1; tentative D call: TRBD1 (6 bases). CDR3 length: 17 residues. Germline V lookup: CDR1 MGHRA, CDR2 YSYEKL. Trimming removed 1 base at V and 2 bases at J, with 15 bases between. Here the CDR3 DNA reads TGCGCCAGCAGCCAAGGGTTCGTAAGGGGGACCTACAATGAGCAGTTCTTC. It encodes CASSQGFVRGTYNEQFF.

This clone has just one count. V is TRBV27 and J is TRBJ2-1; D may be TRBD2 (5 bases). Trimming cost V 6 bases and J 4 bases, with 19 bases left between them. There are 16 residues in the CDR3. The germline V gene encodes CDR1 MNHEY and CDR2 SMNVEV (reference sequence). The CDR3 sequence: CASRLTWGPGYNEQFF. The CDR3 nucleotides are TGTGCCAGCAGACTGACGTGGGGTCCGGGATACAATGAGCAGTTCTTC.

This clone was seen just once. The V gene is TRBV5-1, the J gene TRBJ2-2, with TRBD2 matching 7 bases. The ends lost 0 bases at V and 7 bases at J; junction bases unmatched: 6. The CDR3 consists of 15 residues. Germline-derived CDR1 and CDR2 are SGHRS and YFSETQ. The CDR3 DNA follows: TGCGCCAGCAGCTTGGGGACTAGTTTGATCGGGGAGCTGTTTTTT. Residues: CASSLGTSLIGELFF.

This rearrangement joins TRBV6-5 to TRBJ2-2; 8 bases are shared with TRBD2. CDR3 length: 15 residues. Trimming took 7 bases from V and 8 from J; bases not matched to a gene: 12. CDR1 MNHEY and CDR2 SVGAGI come from the germline V gene. As DNA, the CDR3 is TGTGCCAGCATAAAGGGGTCAGCGGGAGCTGGGGAGCTGTTTTTT. It is translated as CASIKGSAGAGELFF.

The chain couples TRBV7-9 to TRBJ1-2; D not certain. From germline, CDR1 is SEHNR and CDR2 FQNEAQ (reference sequence). CDR3 length: 12 amino acids. The V gene lost 1 base and the J gene lost 6 bases, with 6 bases spanning the gap. DNA of the CDR3: TGTGCCAGCAGCTTAGAACTCAATGGCTACACCTTC. Amino acid sequence: CASSLELNGYTF.

The rearrangement links TRBV25-1 to TRBJ2-2; a weak D match, TRBD1 (5 bases). The CDR3 extends over 14 amino acids. Trimming left V 4 bases short and J 7 bases short, with 13 bases between. Looked up from germline, CDR1 is MGHDK and CDR2 is SYGVNS. CDR3 DNA sequence: TGTGCCAGCAGTGCGCAGGGAATGATCGGGGAGCTGTTTTTT. Translated: CASSAQGMIGELFF.

In this sample, this clone turned up once. The gene calls are TRBV18 and TRBJ2-7; TRBD2 aligns across 8 bases. J lost 3 bases, V lost 6 bases, and 10 bases had no gene match. The CDR3 totals 15 residues. The V gene's germline CDR1 is KGHSH and CDR2 LQKENI. The CDR3 DNA reads TGTGCCAGCTCGGCCACGGGGGGGTCGAACTACGAGCAGTACTTC. Its translation is CASSATGGSNYEQYF.

This sequence joins TRBV28 and TRBJ1-2; D might be TRBD1 (6 bases). Trimming cost V 5 bases and J 3 bases, with 10 bases left between them. Germline lookup yields CDR1 MDHEN and CDR2 SYDVKM. This CDR3 has 13 amino acids. The DNA for the CDR3 is TGTGCCAGCAGTCGATACAGGGACTATGGCTACACCTTC. It translates to CASSRYRDYGYTF.

This sequence joins TRBV4-2 and TRBJ2-5; 7 nucleotides agree with TRBD1. The DNA end lines up better with TRBJ2-7; the J call may be wrong. The CDR3 is 13 amino acids. The germline V gene has CDR1 LGHNA and CDR2 YNFKEQ. This chain's CDR3 is CASSRLQGSEQYF. The CDR3 nucleotides are TGTGCCAGCAGCCGACTACAGGGGAGCGAGCAGTACTTC.

V gene TRBV6-4 combines with J gene TRBJ1-1, with D uncertain. The CDR3 spans 12 residues. Per the germline V gene, CDR1 is MRHNA and CDR2 is SNTAGT. The V and J ends lost 5 bases and 7 bases respectively, with 11 bases between them. CDR3 DNA sequence: TGTGCCAGCAGTTTCGGCGGCCATGAAGCTTTCTTT. Amino acid sequence: CASSFGGHEAFF.

This clone was recorded only once. The chain combines TRBV12-5 with TRBJ1-2; D is uncertain. The V end was cut by 6 bases, the J end by 1 base, with 6 bases between. Germline V gene data show CDR1 as LGHNT and CDR2 as FRNRAP. The CDR3 extends over 12 amino acids. The CDR3 DNA is TGTGCTAGTGGAAACGATAACTATGGCTACACCTTC. Translation gives CASGNDNYGYTF.

V and J are TRBV19 and TRBJ2-7; 8 nucleotides agree with TRBD2. The ends lost 6 bases at V and 4 bases at J; junction bases unmatched: 14. CDR3 length: 16 residues. Germline CDR1 is LNHDA and CDR2 is SQIVND (reference sequence). CDR3 coding DNA: TGTGCCAGTAGCCGACGCGGTGGGACTAGTAGTTACGAGCAGTACTTC. Translating gives CASSRRGGTSSYEQYF. The variable domain in full, completed from reference TRBV19 and TRBJ2-7, reads DGGITQSPKYLFRKEGQNVTLSCEQNLNHDAMYWYRQDPGQGLRLIYYSQIVNDFQKGDIAEGYSVSREKKESFPLTVTSAQKNPTAFYLCASSRRGGTSSYEQYFGPGTRLTVT.

The chain combines TRBV6-1 with TRBJ1-5; the D is unclear. This CDR3 comprises 14 residues. Germline assignment: CDR1 MNHNS and CDR2 SASEGT. The V and J ends lost 6 bases and 0 bases respectively, with 9 bases between them. The CDR3 protein is CASSRAYSNQPQHF. As DNA, the CDR3 is TGTGCCAGCAGCCGGGCGTATAGCAATCAGCCCCAGCATTTT.

The chain recombines TRBV28 with TRBJ2-7; 7 bases are shared with TRBD1. Trimming at V came to 3 bases and at J to 4 bases, leaving 9 bases not matched to a gene. The CDR3 spans 15 residues. Looked up from germline, CDR1 is MDHEN and CDR2 is SYDVKM. The CDR3 sequence is CASSFTQQGVYEQYF. In DNA form, the CDR3 reads TGTGCCAGCAGTTTTACCCAGCAGGGGGTGTACGAGCAGTACTTC.

This rearrangement joins TRBV7-2 to TRBJ1-4; 8 bases agree with TRBD1. The CDR3 spans 17 residues. The germline CDR1 and CDR2 sequences are SGHTA and FQGNSA. J was trimmed by 1 base and V by 3 bases; bases with no gene match: 7. In nucleotides, the CDR3 is TGTGCCAGCAGCTTGGGACAGGAGATAAGAACTAATGAAAAACTGTTTTTT. Translation: CASSLGQEIRTNEKLFF.

J is TRBJ2-7 and V is TRBV5-6; a possible D gene is TRBD1 (5 bases). Germline-derived CDR1 and CDR2 are SGHDT and YYEEEE. The V end lost 2 bases, the J end lost 2 bases, and 14 bases lay between the germline ends. CDR3 length: 15 residues. The CDR3 region has the DNA TGTGCCAGCAGCTTCTTACAGGTGACCCCCTACGAGCAGTACTTC. It is translated as CASSFLQVTPYEQYF.

This chain uses TRBV19 with TRBJ1-4; 7 bases map to TRBD1. Germline V gene lookup returns CDR1 LNHDA and CDR2 SQIVND (reference sequence). CDR3 length: 15 amino acids. V trimming: 5 bases; J trimming: 3 bases; junction bases outside the gene matches: 6. CDR3 in amino acids: CASSLSRGSNEKLFF. The DNA for the CDR3 is TGTGCCAGTAGTCTCTCCAGGGGGTCTAATGAAAAACTGTTTTTT.